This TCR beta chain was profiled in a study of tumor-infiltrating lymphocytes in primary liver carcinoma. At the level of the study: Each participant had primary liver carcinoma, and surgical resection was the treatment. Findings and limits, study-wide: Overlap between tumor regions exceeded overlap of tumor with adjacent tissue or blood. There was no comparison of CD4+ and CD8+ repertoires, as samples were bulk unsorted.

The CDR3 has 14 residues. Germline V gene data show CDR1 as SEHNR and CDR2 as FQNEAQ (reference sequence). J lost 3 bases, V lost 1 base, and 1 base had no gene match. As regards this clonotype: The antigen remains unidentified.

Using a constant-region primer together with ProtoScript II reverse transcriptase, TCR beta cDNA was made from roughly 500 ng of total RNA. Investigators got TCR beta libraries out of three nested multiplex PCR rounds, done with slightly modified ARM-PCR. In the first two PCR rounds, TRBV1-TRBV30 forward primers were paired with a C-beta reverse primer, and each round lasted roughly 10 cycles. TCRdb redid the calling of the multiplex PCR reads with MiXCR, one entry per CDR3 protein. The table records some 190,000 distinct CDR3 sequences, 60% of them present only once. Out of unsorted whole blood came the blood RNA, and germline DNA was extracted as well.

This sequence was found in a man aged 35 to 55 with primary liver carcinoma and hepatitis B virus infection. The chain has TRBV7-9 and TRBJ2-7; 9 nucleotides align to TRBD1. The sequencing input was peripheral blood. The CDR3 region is CASSLEGQGYEQYF. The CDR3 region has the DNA TGTGCCAGCAGCTTAGAGGGACAGGGCTACGAGCAGTACTTC.